Reported below is one T cell receptor (beta chain). Only in-frame clones appear in the TCRdb table, and some are missing; sequencing was by immunoSEQ multiplex PCR. The data show about 300,000 clones, 70% to 90% seen once. Self-reported history from a screening survey and questionnaire set each donor's cohort. Among Cohort 3 donors, those recovered had two negative PCRs, clearance, or symptom resolution. This sample was taken from a study of blood T cell repertoires in COVID-19. As for the study in general: Sites in the United States, Italy and Spain provided acute and convalescent COVID-19 samples.

Germline V gene lookup returns CDR1 MNHEY and CDR2 SVGAGI. V dropped 2 bases and J dropped 4; count of bases not matched to a gene: 4. The CDR3 totals 15 residues. The chain joins TRBV6-5 to TRBJ2-5; the match to TRBD1 covers 10 bases. Sequenced: PBMCs or T cells enriched from blood (not recorded which). This receptor was identified in a man under 40 who had recovered from COVID-19. The CDR3 DNA follows: TGTGCCAGCAGTTACAAGACAGGGGGCGGAGAGACCCAGTACTTC. Residues: CASSYKTGGGETQYF.